This T cell receptor (beta chain) was obtained from a study of CD8 T cells in ankylosing spondylitis. This clonotype was counted a few times. TCRdb redid the calling of the 5' RACE reads with MiXCR, one entry per CDR3 protein. The table has some 130,000 distinct CDR3 sequences, approximately 15% seen once. CDR1 is MNHEY, CDR2 SVGAGI, per germline. The trim removed 1 base at V and 1 base at J, leaving 3 bases unmatched. The CDR3 is 17 amino acids. This sequence was found in a female donor with ankylosing spondylitis or in good health (not recorded which). The chain couples TRBV6-5 to TRBJ2-5; 13 nucleotides agree with TRBD2. The source material was blood, either unsorted or a sorted T cell fraction (not recorded which). The CDR3 loop is CASSYYRTSGGQETQYF. DNA of the CDR3: TGTGCCAGCAGTTACTACCGGACTAGCGGGGGCCAAGAGACCCAGTACTTC.